This TCR beta chain was found in a study of cytomegalovirus exposure and HLA in healthy donors. Those who donated were healthy bone marrow donors. Worth noting for this clone: Antigen: not known.

The V segment lost 4 bases and the J segment 0 bases; nucleotides outside the gene matches: 0. Germline V CDR1 and CDR2: SGHNT, YENEEA. CDR3 size: 14 residues. The study, taken as a whole, reports: Later examination showed HLA-associated TCR beta chains had greater clonal expansion than equally common others. Sequencing likely generated an artifact that appeared as a cluster of highly shared sequence variants.

Primers included in the PCR were 60 Vbeta and 13 Jbeta primers. TCRdb's table, derived via immunoSEQ multiplex PCR, lists solely in-frame clones and lacks some. This table holds approximately 130,000 clones, around 85% found once. The sequence derives from a boy aged 5-17 years in good health and CMV-seronegative. V is TRBV11-3 and J is TRBJ2-3; 8 bases are shared with TRBD2. The sample taken for sequencing was PBMCs. CDR3 coding DNA: TGTGCCAGCAGCTCGGGGGGGAGCACAGATACGCAGTATTTT. Translation: CASSSGGSTDTQYF.